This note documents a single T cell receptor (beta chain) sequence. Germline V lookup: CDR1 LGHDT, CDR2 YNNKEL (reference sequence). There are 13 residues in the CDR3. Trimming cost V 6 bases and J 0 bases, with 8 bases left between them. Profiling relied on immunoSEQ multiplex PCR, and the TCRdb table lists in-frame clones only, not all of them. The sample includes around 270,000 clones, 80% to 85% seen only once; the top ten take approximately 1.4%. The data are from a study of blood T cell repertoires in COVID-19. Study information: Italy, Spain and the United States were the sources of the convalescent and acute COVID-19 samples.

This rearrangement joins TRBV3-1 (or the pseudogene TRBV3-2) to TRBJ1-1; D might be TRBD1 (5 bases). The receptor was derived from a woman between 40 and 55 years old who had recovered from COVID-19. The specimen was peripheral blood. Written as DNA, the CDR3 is TGTGCCAGCAGAAAAGGGGTGAACACTGAAGCTTTCTTT. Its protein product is CASRKGVNTEAFF.